The present T cell receptor beta chain was sequenced within a study of blood T cell repertoires in COVID-19. In germline, CDR1 is LNHDA, CDR2 SQIVND (reference sequence). The CDR3 extends over 15 amino acids. V was shortened by 7 bases and J by 0 bases, with 13 bases between the two germline ends. The data were produced by immunoSEQ multiplex PCR, yet TCRdb's version contains in-frame clones alone and is incomplete. The sample includes under 300,000 clones, 85% to 90% of them seen just once. Sequencing was performed on PBMCs or T cells enriched from blood (not recorded which). The chain joins TRBV19 to TRBJ1-5, with a weak D call TRBD1 (6 bases). The sequence came from a woman between 18 and 30 years old who had recovered from COVID-19. The CDR3 region is CASNQGTYSNQPQHF. CDR3 bases: TGTGCCAGTAATCAGGGGACCTATAGCAATCAGCCCCAGCATTTT.